The TCR beta chain described here comes from a study of blood T cell repertoires in COVID-19. Study summary: Some COVID-19 samples were acute and others convalescent; all came from the United States, Italy and Spain. Nucleic acid was either cDNA or gDNA, and it came from T cells, B-cell-depleted T cells, or PBMCs.

V shed 3 bases, J shed 3 bases, and the junction held 2 bases outside the gene matches. From germline, CDR1 is KGHSH and CDR2 LQKENI. This CDR3 has 15 amino acids. This table comes from immunoSEQ multiplex PCR, and its TCRdb copy is limited to in-frame clones, with some not included. The data show under 200,000 clones, approximately 87% seen once. Seattle researchers signed up patients amid active infection and tracked them longitudinally. This clone appeared a few times. This receptor was obtained from a woman aged 55-70 years with COVID-19, enrolled during active disease. Specimen: peripheral blood. The chain links TRBV18 to TRBJ1-5; 10 bases are shared with TRBD1. CDR3 coding DNA: TGTGCCAGCTCACCCGACAGGGGGCCCAATCAGCCCCAGCATTTT. It codes for CASSPDRGPNQPQHF.